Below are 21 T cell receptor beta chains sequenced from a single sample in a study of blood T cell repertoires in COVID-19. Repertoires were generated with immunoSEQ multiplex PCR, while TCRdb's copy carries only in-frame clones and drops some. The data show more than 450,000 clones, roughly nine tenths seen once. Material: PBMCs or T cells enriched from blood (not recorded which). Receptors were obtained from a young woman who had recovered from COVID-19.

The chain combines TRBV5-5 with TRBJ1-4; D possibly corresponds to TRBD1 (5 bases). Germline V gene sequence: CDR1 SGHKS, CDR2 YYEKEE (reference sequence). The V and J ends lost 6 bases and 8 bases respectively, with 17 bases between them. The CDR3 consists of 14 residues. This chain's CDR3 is CASTRGGAEEKLFF. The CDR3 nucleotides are TGTGCCAGCACCCGCGGTGGGGCGGAAGAAAAACTGTTTTTT.

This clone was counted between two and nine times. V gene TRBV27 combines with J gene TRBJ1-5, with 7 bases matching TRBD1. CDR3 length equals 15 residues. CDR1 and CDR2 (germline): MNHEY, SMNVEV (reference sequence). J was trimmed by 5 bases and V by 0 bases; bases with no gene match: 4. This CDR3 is CASSLSLQGDQPQHF. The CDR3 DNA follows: TGTGCCAGCAGTTTATCTCTGCAGGGGGATCAGCCCCAGCATTTT.

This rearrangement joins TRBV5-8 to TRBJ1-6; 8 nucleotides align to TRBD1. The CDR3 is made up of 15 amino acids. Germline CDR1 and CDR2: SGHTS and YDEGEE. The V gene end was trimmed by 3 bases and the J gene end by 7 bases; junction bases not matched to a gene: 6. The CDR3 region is CASSSGQVVNSPLHF. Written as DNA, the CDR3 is TGTGCCAGCAGCTCGGGACAGGTGGTGAATTCACCCCTCCACTTT. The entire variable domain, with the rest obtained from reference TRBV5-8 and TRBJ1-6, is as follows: EAGVTQSPTHLIKTRGQQATLRCSPISGHTSVYWYQQALGLGLQFLLWYDEGEERNRGNFPPRFSGRQFPNYSSELNVNALELEDSALYLCASSSGQVVNSPLHFGNGTRLTVT.

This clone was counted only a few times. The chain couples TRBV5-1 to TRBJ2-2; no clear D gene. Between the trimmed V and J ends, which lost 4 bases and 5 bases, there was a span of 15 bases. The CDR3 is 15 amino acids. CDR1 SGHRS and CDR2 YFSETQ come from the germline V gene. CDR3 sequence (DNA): TGCGCCAGCAGCCCCCCGACTTCTCCGACCGGGGAGCTGTTTTTT. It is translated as CASSPPTSPTGELFF.

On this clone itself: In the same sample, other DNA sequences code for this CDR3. The CDR3 is CASSVATDTQYF. As DNA, the CDR3 is TGTGCCAGCAGCGTAGCGACAGATACGCAGTATTTT. The V gene is TRBV9, the J gene TRBJ2-3; no clear D. The CDR3 runs 12 residues. V dropped 0 bases and J dropped 3 bases, with 2 bases sitting between them. CDR1 and CDR2 from the germline V gene are SGDLS and YYNGEE.

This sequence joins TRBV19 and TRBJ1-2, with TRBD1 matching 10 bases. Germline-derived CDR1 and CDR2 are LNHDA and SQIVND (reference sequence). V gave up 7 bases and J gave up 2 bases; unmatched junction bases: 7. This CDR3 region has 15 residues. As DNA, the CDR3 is TGTGCCAGTAATTTGTCGGGACAGGGGAACTATGGCTACACCTTC. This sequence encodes CASNLSGQGNYGYTF.

DNA of the CDR3: TGTGCCAGCAGCTTGGGGCAGGGACTTAATGAAAAACTGTTTTTT. It codes for CASSLGQGLNEKLFF. The chain recombines TRBV5-8 with TRBJ1-4; weak D call: TRBD1 (5 bases). The CDR3 runs to 15 residues. The V and J ends lost 0 bases and 4 bases respectively, with 10 bases between them. Germline V gives CDR1 SGHTS, CDR2 YDEGEE.

The CDR3 here is CASSSGLADSSYEQYF. The DNA of the CDR3 is TGTGCCAGCAGCTCCGGACTAGCGGATAGCTCCTACGAGCAGTACTTC. The chain combines TRBV7-6 with TRBJ2-7, with 10 bases that match TRBD2. The CDR3 runs 16 residues. CDR1 and CDR2 (germline): SGHVS, FNYEAQ. V lost 4 bases and J lost 0; bases outside the gene matches: 6.

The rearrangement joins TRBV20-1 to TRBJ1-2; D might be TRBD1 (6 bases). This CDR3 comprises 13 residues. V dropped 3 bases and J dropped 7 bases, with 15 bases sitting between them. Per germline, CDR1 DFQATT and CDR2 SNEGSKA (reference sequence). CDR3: CSASKIGGLGYTF. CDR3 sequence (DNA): TGCAGTGCTAGTAAGATTGGGGGCCTTGGCTACACCTTC.

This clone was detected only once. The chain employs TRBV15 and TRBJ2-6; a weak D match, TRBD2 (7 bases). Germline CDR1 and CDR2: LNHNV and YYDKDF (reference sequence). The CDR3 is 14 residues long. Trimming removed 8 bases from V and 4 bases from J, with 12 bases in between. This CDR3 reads CATVRGAGANVLTF. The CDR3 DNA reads TGTGCCACCGTCCGGGGGGCCGGGGCCAACGTCCTGACTTTC.

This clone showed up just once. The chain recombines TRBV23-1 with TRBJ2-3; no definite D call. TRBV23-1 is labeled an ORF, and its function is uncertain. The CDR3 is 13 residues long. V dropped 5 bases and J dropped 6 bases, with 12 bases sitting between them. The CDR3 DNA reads TGCGCCAGCAGTGTGGCAAAGAGGGATACGCAGTATTTT. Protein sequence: CASSVAKRDTQYF.

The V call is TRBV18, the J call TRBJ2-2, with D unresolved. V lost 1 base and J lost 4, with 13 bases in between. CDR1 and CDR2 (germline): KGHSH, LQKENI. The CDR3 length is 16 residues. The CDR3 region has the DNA TGTGCCAGCTCACCACGTATTGTATCTAGCACCGGGGAGCTGTTTTTT. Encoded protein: CASSPRIVSSTGELFF.

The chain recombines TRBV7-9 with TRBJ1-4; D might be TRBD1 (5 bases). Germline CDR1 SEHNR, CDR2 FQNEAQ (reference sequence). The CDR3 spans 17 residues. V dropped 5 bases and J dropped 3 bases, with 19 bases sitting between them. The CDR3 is CASSPFAGRDANEKLFF. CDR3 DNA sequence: TGTGCCAGCAGCCCGTTCGCAGGGAGGGACGCTAATGAAAAACTGTTTTTT.

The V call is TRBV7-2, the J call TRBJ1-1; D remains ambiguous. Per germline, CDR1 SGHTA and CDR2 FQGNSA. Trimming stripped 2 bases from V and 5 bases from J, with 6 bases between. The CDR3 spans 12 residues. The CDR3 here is CASSLLRTEAFF. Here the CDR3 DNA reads TGTGCCAGCAGCTTACTGAGGACTGAAGCTTTCTTT.

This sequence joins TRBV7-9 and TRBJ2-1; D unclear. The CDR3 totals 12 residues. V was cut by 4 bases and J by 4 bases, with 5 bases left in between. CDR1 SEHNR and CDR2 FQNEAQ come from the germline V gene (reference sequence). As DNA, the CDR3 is TGTGCCAGCAGCTCCCATTACAATGAGCAGTTCTTC. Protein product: CASSSHYNEQFF.

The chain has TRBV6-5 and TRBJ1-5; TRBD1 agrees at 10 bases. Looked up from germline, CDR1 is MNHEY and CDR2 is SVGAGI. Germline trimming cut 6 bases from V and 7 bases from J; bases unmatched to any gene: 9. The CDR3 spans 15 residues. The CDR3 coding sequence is TGTGCCAGCAGGGTACCCTTGACAGGGGGCCAGCCCCAGCATTTT. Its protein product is CASRVPLTGGQPQHF.

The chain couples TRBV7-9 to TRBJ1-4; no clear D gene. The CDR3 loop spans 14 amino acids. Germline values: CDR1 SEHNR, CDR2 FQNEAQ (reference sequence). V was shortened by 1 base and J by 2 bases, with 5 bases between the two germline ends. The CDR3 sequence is CASSLGETNEKLFF. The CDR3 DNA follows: TGTGCCAGCAGCTTAGGGGAGACTAATGAAAAACTGTTTTTT.

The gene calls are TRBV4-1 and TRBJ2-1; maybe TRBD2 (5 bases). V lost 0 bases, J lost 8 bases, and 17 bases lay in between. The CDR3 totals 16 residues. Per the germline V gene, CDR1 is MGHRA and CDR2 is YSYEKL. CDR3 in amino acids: CASSQDGPAPGDEQFF. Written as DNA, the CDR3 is TGCGCCAGCAGCCAAGATGGTCCGGCACCCGGGGATGAGCAGTTCTTC.

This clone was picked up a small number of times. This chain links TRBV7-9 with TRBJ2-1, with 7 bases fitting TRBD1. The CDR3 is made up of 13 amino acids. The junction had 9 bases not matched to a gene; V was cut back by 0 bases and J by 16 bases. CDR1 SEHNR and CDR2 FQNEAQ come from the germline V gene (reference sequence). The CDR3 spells CASSLALGGREFF. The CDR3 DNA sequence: TGTGCCAGCAGCTTAGCGTTAGGGGGCAGGGAATTCTTC. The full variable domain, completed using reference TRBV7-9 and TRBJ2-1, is DTGVSQNPRHKITKRGQNVTFRCDPISEHNRLYWYRQTLGQGPEFLTYFQNEAQLEKSRLLSDRFSAERPKGSFSTLEIQRTEQGDSAMYLCASSLALGGREFFGPGTRLTVL.

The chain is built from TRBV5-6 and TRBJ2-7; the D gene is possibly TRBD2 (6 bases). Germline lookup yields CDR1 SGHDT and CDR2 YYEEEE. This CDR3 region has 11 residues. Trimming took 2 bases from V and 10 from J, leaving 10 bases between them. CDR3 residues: CASSFGGSQYF. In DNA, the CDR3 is TGTGCCAGCAGCTTTGGGGGGAGTCAGTACTTC.

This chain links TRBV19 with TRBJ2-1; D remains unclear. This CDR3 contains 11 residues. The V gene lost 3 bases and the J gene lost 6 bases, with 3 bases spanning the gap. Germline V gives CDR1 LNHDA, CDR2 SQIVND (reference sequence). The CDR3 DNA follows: TGTGCCAGTAGTATGAGCAATGAGCAGTTCTTC. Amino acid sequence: CASSMSNEQFF.